The sequence of this T cell receptor (beta chain) was determined in a study of graft-versus-host responses after intestinal transplantation. Study-level background: All of the recipients had induction that used anti-thymocyte globulin, then tacrolimus and steroids for about 3 years. Overall study results and limits: High graft-versus-host to host-versus-graft T cell clonal ratios marked allografts of patients with graft-donor macrochimerism. Peak circulating GvH clone levels tracked with early post-transplant HvG declines.

TCRdb's table, derived via immunoSEQ multiplex PCR, lists solely in-frame clones and lacks some. Of over 100,000 clones in the sample, about 92% were seen once. A remark on this clone: Its cognate antigen is unknown.

CDR1 is SGDLS and CDR2 is YYNGEE in the germline V gene. The V end lost 0 bases, the J end lost 0 bases, and 13 bases lay between the germline ends. This CDR3 spans 17 amino acids. The receptor was derived from a human donor who was the organ donor for an intestinal transplant. Sequenced here: unstimulated CD8+ T cells sorted from spleen or lymph node cells, sampled before transplant. The rearrangement uses TRBV9 and TRBJ2-1; D gene ambiguous. The CDR3: CASSVGRVSSSYNEQFF. The CDR3 DNA reads as TGTGCCAGCAGCGTAGGCCGGGTATCCAGCTCCTACAATGAGCAGTTCTTC.